The clone carrying this T cell receptor beta chain rates as medium-sized (0.01 to 0.1%). Antigen unknown. A mixed TRB-A/B primer pool amplified rearranged TRB by multiplex touch-down PCR. Using its own MiXCR run on the multiplex PCR reads, TCRdb lists one record per CDR3 protein. The profile shows roughly 6,600 distinct CDR3 sequences, 21% of them singletons. Peripheral blood genomic DNA, not sorted cells or RNA, was the template. This specimen belongs to a study of T cell repertoires in aging, cancer and after chemotherapy. Study-wide context: Six age groups, ranging from 30 or younger to 70 or older, included the donors. Patients with chronic lymphocytic leukemia were sampled before and after fludarabine- or bendamustine-based chemotherapy. Study results and limitations: Untreated cancer patients had significantly lower blood TCR diversity than age-matched healthy donors. In each cancer cohort, median generation probability increased across chemotherapy, suggesting thymic output rebounded.

V lost 0 bases and J 5 bases, leaving 4 bases between the germline ends. The germline V gene has CDR1 SGHVS and CDR2 FNYEAQ. This CDR3 region has 13 residues. The origin of this receptor is a human donor with a blood cancer. Sequencing used blood. The chain carries TRBV7-6 and TRBJ2-2; D gene unclear. CDR3 coding DNA: TGTGCCAGCAGCTTAGCGCGGACCGGGGAGCTGTTTTTT. Protein product: CASSLARTGELFF.